The 25 T cell receptor beta chains given below trace back to one sample, sequenced in a study of T-cell reconstitution after alpha-beta-depleted transplantation in children. TCRbeta library preparation incorporated unique molecular identifiers. TCRdb recomputed calls from the PCR reads with MiXCR, one row per CDR3 protein. The sample lists 97,000 or so distinct CDR3 sequences; about 6% were seen once. The sample here was PBMCs, mostly from graft donor cells, taken 60 days after TCRalphabeta/CD19-depleted stem cell transplant. All receptors derive from a female patient aged 2-10 years who had a stem cell transplant for Fanconi anemia, so the T cells may come from the graft donor.

This clonotype showed up many times. The rearrangement joins TRBV5-1 to TRBJ2-1; 10 nucleotides line up with TRBD2. Germline trimming cut 4 bases from V and 3 bases from J; bases unmatched to any gene: 7. Germline CDR1 and CDR2: SGHRS and YFSETQ. The CDR3 consists of 16 residues. DNA of the CDR3: TGCGCCAGCAGCCTTAAGCGGGAGGGATTCTACAATGAGCAGTTCTTC. Translating it yields CASSLKREGFYNEQFF.

This clonotype has only a few counts. V is TRBV19 and J is TRBJ2-2; no firm D call. The V gene's germline CDR1 is LNHDA and CDR2 SQIVND (reference sequence). V was cut by 1 base and J by 3 bases, with 9 bases left in between. The CDR3 sequence is 15 residues long. The CDR3 DNA reads as TGTGCCAGTAGTATAGGGGTTTTAGACACCGGGGAGCTGTTTTTT. This translates into CASSIGVLDTGELFF. Full variable domain (remainder filled in from reference TRBV19 and TRBJ2-2): DGGITQSPKYLFRKEGQNVTLSCEQNLNHDAMYWYRQDPGQGLRLIYYSQIVNDFQKGDIAEGYSVSREKKESFPLTVTSAQKNPTAFYLCASSIGVLDTGELFFGEGSRLTVL.

This clonotype was seen at least ten times. The CDR3 protein is CASSQGFTGELFF. In DNA, the CDR3 is TGTGCCAGCAGCCAAGGATTCACCGGGGAGCTGTTTTTT. The gene calls are TRBV14 and TRBJ2-2; no clear D. Per germline, CDR1 SGHDN and CDR2 FVKESK. The CDR3 totals 13 residues. Trimming shortened V by 1 base and J by 4 bases, and 4 bases separated the two germline ends.

This clonotype occurred many times. This chain connects TRBV28 to TRBJ1-5; no clear D gene. The CDR3 length is 13 residues. From germline, CDR1 is MDHEN and CDR2 SYDVKM. Trimming left V 6 bases short and J 3 bases short, with 9 bases between. This CDR3 reads CASRYSHNQPQHF. The CDR3 region has the DNA TGTGCCAGCAGGTACAGCCACAATCAGCCCCAGCATTTT.

The table lists this clonotype with many counts. With a much larger clone just one base away, this may be a read error. V and J are TRBV5-1 and TRBJ2-7, with D unclear. CDR1 is SGHRS, CDR2 YFSETQ, per germline. The CDR3 is made up of 13 amino acids. The ends were cut back, 0 bases at V and 0 bases at J, with 4 bases in the middle. CDR3 in DNA: TGCGCCAGCAGCTTGGCGGGCTCCTACGAGCAGTACTTC. Encoded protein: CASSLAGSYEQYF.

This clonotype was counted many times. J is TRBJ2-1 and V is TRBV5-1; D not certain. The CDR3 is made up of 15 amino acids. Trimming stripped 0 bases from V and 0 bases from J, with 7 bases between. CDR1 is SGHRS, CDR2 YFSETQ, per germline. In DNA, the CDR3 is TGCGCCAGCAGCTTGGCGTCTATCTCCTACAATGAGCAGTTCTTC. Translated: CASSLASISYNEQFF.

This clonotype was observed at least ten times. J is TRBJ2-3 and V is TRBV4-1; 8 nucleotides match TRBD2. Germline loops: CDR1 MGHRA, CDR2 YSYEKL. The ends lost 0 bases at V and 6 bases at J; junction bases unmatched: 11. There are 17 residues in the CDR3. The CDR3 protein is CASSQDVPGRAGDTQYF. The DNA of the CDR3 is TGCGCCAGCAGCCAAGATGTGCCCGGGAGGGCCGGGGATACGCAGTATTTT.

For the CDR3, the DNA is TGCGCCAGCAGCTTGTCGTTCCGAACAGGGGACTATGGCTACACCTTC. This gives the protein CASSLSFRTGDYGYTF. The chain uses TRBV5-1 and TRBJ1-2; 7 nucleotides agree with TRBD1. CDR1 is SGHRS and CDR2 is YFSETQ in the germline V gene. V shed 1 base and J 3 bases; nucleotides not matched to a gene: 9. The CDR3 length is 16 residues. The full variable domain, with the rest looked up from reference TRBV5-1 and TRBJ1-2, is KAGVTQTPRYLIKTRGQQVTLSCSPISGHRSVSWYQQTPGQGLQFLFEYFSETQRNKGNFPGRFSGRQFSNSRSEMNVSTLELGDSALYLCASSLSFRTGDYGYTFGSGTRLTVV.

This clonotype showed up many times. CDR3: CASSFRDRSSYEQYF. The CDR3 DNA reads as TGTGCCAGCAGCTTCCGGGACAGGAGCTCCTACGAGCAGTACTTC. This chain links TRBV11-1 with TRBJ2-7; 8 nucleotides match TRBD1. CDR1 and CDR2 from the germline V gene are SGHAT and FQDESV (reference sequence). This CDR3 is 15 amino acids long. Trimming removed 3 bases from V and 0 bases from J; junction bases left unmatched: 4.

At least ten counts were recorded for this clonotype. This rearrangement joins TRBV24-1 to TRBJ2-5, with unresolved D. The CDR3 consists of 16 residues. V gave up 0 bases and J gave up 2 bases, with 12 bases separating them. Germline V lookup: CDR1 KGHDR, CDR2 SFDVKD. CDR3 region: CATSDLPAGPQETQYF. The CDR3 coding sequence is TGTGCCACCAGTGATTTGCCAGCAGGTCCGCAAGAGACCCAGTACTTC.

The rearrangement links TRBV6-1 to TRBJ2-1; TRBD1 is a possible D gene (5 bases). CDR3 length equals 15 residues. V shed 6 bases and J shed 0 bases, with 12 bases lying between them. CDR1 MNHNS and CDR2 SASEGT come from the germline V gene. CDR3 nucleotides: TGTGCCAGCAGGTTGGACACGAGCTCCTACAATGAGCAGTTCTTC. It is translated as CASRLDTSSYNEQFF.

Written as DNA, the CDR3 is TGTGCCAACTCCTGGCGGGGGCCCAGATACGAGCAGTACTTC. Its protein product is CANSWRGPRYEQYF. The V and J genes are TRBV2 and TRBJ2-7, with a weak D call TRBD2 (7 bases). The CDR3 spans 14 residues. Trimming removed 10 bases from V and 4 bases from J, with 20 bases in between. In germline, CDR1 is SNHLY, CDR2 FYNNEI.

This clonotype has a count of ten or more. This chain uses TRBV10-3 with TRBJ2-3; tentatively, D is TRBD2 (7 bases). Germline V gene lookup returns CDR1 ENHRY and CDR2 SYGVKD. The length of the CDR3 is 17 residues. Trimming cost V 3 bases and J 0 bases, with 16 bases left between them. The CDR3 loop is CAISERGGGPSTDTQYF. DNA of the CDR3: TGTGCCATCAGTGAAAGGGGGGGGGGCCCTAGCACAGATACGCAGTATTTT.

The table lists this clonotype with a few counts. J is TRBJ1-2 and V is TRBV18, with a weak D call TRBD1 (5 bases). This CDR3 comprises 14 residues. V gave up 4 bases and J gave up 2 bases, with 11 bases separating them. Germline V gene data show CDR1 as KGHSH and CDR2 as LQKENI. The CDR3 DNA reads as TGTGCCAGCTCACTAAGCGAGGGGAACTATGGCTACACCTTC. Translating it yields CASSLSEGNYGYTF.

Comment on this clonotype: Given the absence of the conserved phenylalanine or tryptophan at the CDR3 end, a read error is likely. This chain links TRBV7-2 with TRBJ2-1, with a weak D call TRBD2 (5 bases). The CDR3 consists of 15 residues. The V end lost 5 bases, the J end lost 6 bases, and 17 bases lay between the germline ends. Germline CDR1 and CDR2: SGHTA and FQGNSA. CDR3 nucleotide sequence: TGTGCCAGCAGCCGGAGGCCCTCCCCCCTCAATGAGCAGTTCTTA. This gives the protein CASSRRPSPLNEQFL.

This clonotype was recorded a few times. The gene calls are TRBV18 and TRBJ1-1; D is perhaps TRBD1 (5 bases). Looked up from germline, CDR1 is KGHSH and CDR2 is LQKENI. The CDR3 length is 13 residues. V lost 4 bases and J lost 8, with 14 bases in between. CDR3 amino acids: CASSLSGTREAFF. CDR3 bases: TGTGCCAGCTCACTCTCAGGGACCCGGGAAGCTTTCTTT.

This CDR3 is CSARGTGRNIQYF. CDR3 DNA: TGCAGTGCTAGAGGGACAGGAAGGAACATTCAGTACTTC. The chain recombines TRBV20-1 with TRBJ2-4; 7 bases fit TRBD1. Looked up from germline, CDR1 is DFQATT and CDR2 is SNEGSKA (reference sequence). The CDR3 spans 13 residues. Germline trimming cut 1 base from V and 7 bases from J; bases unmatched to any gene: 4.

The table lists this clonotype with many counts. The chain uses TRBV20-1 and TRBJ2-1; 12 bases agree with TRBD2. Germline lookup yields CDR1 DFQATT and CDR2 SNEGSKA (reference sequence). The CDR3 spans 17 residues. Trimming cost V 0 bases and J 9 bases; bases outside gene matches: 12. CDR3: CSARDPLTSGGLGEQFF. CDR3 nucleotide sequence: TGCAGTGCTAGAGATCCCTTAACTAGCGGGGGGTTGGGTGAGCAGTTCTTC.

The sample holds many counts of this clonotype. This chain connects TRBV12-3 or TRBV12-4 to TRBJ1-3; the D gene is possibly TRBD1 (6 bases). This CDR3 contains 17 residues. V was cut by 3 bases and J by 4 bases, with 19 bases left in between. The CDR3 sequence is CASSFRTEKNKGNTIYF. The CDR3 region has the DNA TGTGCCAGCAGTTTCCGGACAGAGAAGAACAAGGGAAACACCATATATTTT.

The sample holds many counts of this clonotype. The chain uses TRBV12-3 or TRBV12-4 and TRBJ1-3; D unresolved. This CDR3 comprises 13 residues. V was cut by 8 bases and J by 0 bases, with 8 bases left in between. CDR3 sequence reads: CASGRLSGNTIYF. CDR3 DNA sequence: TGTGCCAGCGGCAGGCTCTCTGGAAACACCATATATTTT.

This clonotype was counted many times. The chain joins TRBV2 to TRBJ1-4; D ambiguous. Judging by the DNA end, TRBJ2-2 fits better; the J call may be wrong. This CDR3 contains 11 residues. The germline CDR1 and CDR2 sequences are SNHLY and FYNNEI. The CDR3 protein is CASSVPQELFF. For the CDR3, the DNA is TGTGCCAGCAGTGTTCCACAGGAGCTGTTTTTT.

This clonotype was seen repeatedly, ten times or more. V usage is TRBV7-2 and J usage is TRBJ2-3, with D perhaps TRBD2 (7 bases). Deletions cut 8 bases from V and 2 bases from J, with 17 bases between. CDR1 is SGHTA and CDR2 is FQGNSA in the germline V gene. The CDR3 covers 15 residues. The CDR3 sequence: CASRPGGLATDTQYF. DNA for the CDR3: TGTGCCAGCCGCCCCGGGGGGCTGGCCACAGATACGCAGTATTTT.

This clonotype was observed at least ten times. The chain links TRBV28 to TRBJ2-3; 9 nucleotides match TRBD2. Germline V gives CDR1 MDHEN, CDR2 SYDVKM. Trimming removed 6 bases from V and 4 bases from J; junction bases left unmatched: 8. The CDR3 extends over 15 amino acids. The DNA of the CDR3 is TGTGCCAGCAGAATAGCGGGAGTTGGCGCAGATACGCAGTATTTT. Its translation is CASRIAGVGADTQYF.

This clonotype showed up many times. The V call is TRBV28, the J call TRBJ1-4; tentatively, D is TRBD1 (5 bases). Looked up from germline, CDR1 is MDHEN and CDR2 is SYDVKM. V lost 1 base and J lost 4, with 13 bases in between. The CDR3 totals 16 residues. The CDR3 DNA sequence: TGTGCCAGCAGTTTATCCGTACAGGAGGTTAATGAAAAACTGTTTTTT. As protein: CASSLSVQEVNEKLFF.

This clonotype occurred many times. The chain combines TRBV6-5 with TRBJ1-4, with TRBD1 matching over 7 bases. CDR1 is MNHEY, CDR2 SVGAGI, per germline. Germline trimming cut 5 bases from V and 6 bases from J; bases unmatched to any gene: 6. The CDR3 is 14 residues long. Here the CDR3 reads CASSQDRIDEKLFF. The CDR3, as DNA: TGTGCCAGCAGTCAGGACAGGATTGATGAAAAACTGTTTTTT.